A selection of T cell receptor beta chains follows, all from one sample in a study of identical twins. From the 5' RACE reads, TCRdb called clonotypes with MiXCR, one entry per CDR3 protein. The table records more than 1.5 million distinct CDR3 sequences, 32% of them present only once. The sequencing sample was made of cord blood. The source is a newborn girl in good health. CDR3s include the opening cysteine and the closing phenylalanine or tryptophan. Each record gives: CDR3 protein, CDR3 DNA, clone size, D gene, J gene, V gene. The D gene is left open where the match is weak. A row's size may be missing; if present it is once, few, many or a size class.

CASTPGGQSTYEQYF TGTGCCAGCACCCCGGGAGGACAGTCTACCTACGAGCAGTACTTC . . TRBJ2-7 TRBV28
CASSPTREAFF TGTGCCAGCAGCCCCACCCGTGAAGCTTTCTTT few . TRBJ1-1 TRBV6-6
CSARPLAGHTDTQYF TGCAGTGCTAGGCCACTAGCAGGACACACAGATACGCAGTATTTT . . TRBJ2-3 TRBV20-1
CASSYYGSYNEQFF TGTGCCAGCAGTTATTACGGGAGCTACAATGAGCAGTTCTTC . . TRBJ2-1 TRBV6-5
CASSQAGLEFNEQFF TGTGCCAGCAGCCAAGCGGGCCTTGAGTTCAATGAGCAGTTCTTC . . TRBJ2-1 TRBV3-1
CASSLVGEPSSYEQYF TGTGCCAGCAGCTTAGTAGGGGAACCGAGCTCCTACGAGCAGTACTTC . . TRBJ2-7 TRBV7-8
CASSPPAYSGANVLTF TGCGCCAGCAGCCCCCCAGCTTACTCTGGGGCCAACGTCCTGACTTTC . . TRBJ2-6 TRBV5-1
CASSSSLPRGGTDTQYF TGTGCCAGCAGCTCCTCCCTCCCCAGGGGTGGCACAGATACGCAGTATTTT . . TRBJ2-3 TRBV7-2
CASSDRDRGTQYF TGCGCCAGCAGTGATAGGGACAGGGGCACGCAGTATTTT . TRBD1 TRBJ2-3 TRBV10-2
CASSLRASSGYGYTF TGTGCCAGCAGTTTAAGGGCGTCCTCGGGCTATGGCTACACCTTC few . TRBJ1-2 TRBV27
CASSEQGSPQDKETQYF TGTGCCAGCAGTGAACAGGGGTCCCCTCAGGATAAAGAGACCCAGTACTTC . . TRBJ2-5 TRBV2
CSVDDSPGLGVYGYTF TGCAGCGTTGACGACAGCCCAGGACTTGGAGTCTATGGCTACACCTTC few . TRBJ1-2 TRBV29-1
CASTGSGNTEAFF TGTGCCAGCACTGGGTCAGGGAACACTGAAGCTTTCTTT few . TRBJ1-1 TRBV2
CAISLSTGTGIAGELFF TGTGCCATCAGCCTCTCGACCGGGACAGGGATAGCCGGGGAGCTGTTTTTT . TRBD1 TRBJ2-2 TRBV10-3
CASSRATDFNEQFF TGTGCCAGCAGCCGTGCTACCGACTTCAATGAGCAGTTCTTC . . TRBJ2-1 TRBV13
CASSLSLHEQFF TGTGCCAGCAGCCTCTCCTTACATGAGCAGTTCTTC many . TRBJ2-1 TRBV5-5
CSATGDGNEQFF TGCAGTGCTACGGGGGACGGGAATGAGCAGTTCTTC few . TRBJ2-1 TRBV20-1
CASSLNRTDTQYF TGTGCCAGCAGCTTGAACAGGACAGATACGCAGTATTTT . . TRBJ2-3 TRBV5-6
CASSSGVSTDTQYF TGTGCCAGCAGCTCAGGGGTTAGCACAGATACGCAGTATTTT few . TRBJ2-3 TRBV11-3
CANTDTQYF TGTGCCAACACAGATACGCAGTATTTT many . TRBJ2-3 TRBV27
CASRGFAGAEGSYNEQFF TGCGCCAGCCGTGGCTTTGCGGGGGCCGAAGGCTCCTACAATGAGCAGTTCTTC . . TRBJ2-1 TRBV4-1
CASRQGDGEQYF TGTGCCAGCAGACAGGGGGATGGCGAGCAGTACTTC few TRBD1 TRBJ2-7 TRBV6-6
CASSHRRPDSNQPQHF TGTGCCAGCAGCCATAGAAGACCGGATAGCAATCAGCCCCAGCATTTT . . TRBJ1-5 TRBV6-1
CASSLTPSGSSYNEQFF TGTGCCAGCAGCTTAACCCCCAGCGGGAGCTCCTACAATGAGCAGTTCTTC . TRBD2 TRBJ2-1 TRBV7-2
CASSLGRGGTEAFF TGTGCCAGCAGTTTGGGCAGGGGGGGTACTGAAGCTTTCTTT . TRBD1 TRBJ1-1 TRBV28
CASSFGLAPHEQYF TGTGCCAGCAGCTTCGGGCTAGCCCCCCACGAGCAGTACTTC few . TRBJ2-7 TRBV5-6
CASSLVSGAEYEQFF TGTGCCAGCAGCTTAGTTAGCGGAGCCGAGTATGAGCAGTTCTTC . . TRBJ2-1 TRBV7-2
CASSPLAGGPDTQYF TGTGCCAGCAGTCCACTAGCGGGGGGTCCAGATACGCAGTATTTT many TRBD2 TRBJ2-3 TRBV18
CASSPNRAISTDTQYF TGTGCCAGCAGCCCCAACCGGGCCATAAGCACAGATACGCAGTATTTT few . TRBJ2-3 TRBV12-3/TRBV12-4
CSARTSKRVAKNIQYF TGCAGTGCTAGGACTAGTAAAAGGGTAGCCAAAAACATTCAGTACTTC . . TRBJ2-4 TRBV20-1
CASSHGGGSPGYTF TGCGCCAGCAGCCATGGTGGGGGGAGTCCCGGCTACACCTTC . . TRBJ1-2 TRBV4-1
CSASLAGGVTGEQFF TGCAGTGCTAGTTTAGCGGGGGGAGTCACCGGGGAGCAGTTCTTC . TRBD2 TRBJ2-1 TRBV20-1
CASSLREGRNEQYF TGTGCCAGCAGTTTGAGGGAGGGTAGGAATGAGCAGTACTTC few TRBD2 TRBJ2-5 TRBV12-3/TRBV12-4
CASSHRQSERGGAGSYNEQFF TGTGCCAGCAGCCACCGGCAGTCGGAGCGGGGGGGCGCCGGCTCCTACAATGAGCAGTTCTTC . TRBD2 TRBJ2-1 TRBV7-8
CASSLILRGLAGGVPSYEQYF TGTGCCAGCAGTTTAATCTTGCGTGGACTAGCGGGAGGAGTACCATCCTACGAGCAGTACTTC once TRBD2 TRBJ2-7 TRBV12-3/TRBV12-4
CASSHFGTSIYNEQFF TGTGCCAGCAGCCACTTCGGGACTAGCATATACAATGAGCAGTTCTTC few TRBD2 TRBJ2-1 TRBV14
CSVESSGYSEQFF TGCAGCGTTGAATCTAGCGGCTACAGTGAGCAGTTCTTC once TRBD2 TRBJ2-1 TRBV29-1
CASKGTGAGYEQYF TGTGCCAGCAAGGGAACAGGGGCCGGTTACGAGCAGTACTTC few TRBD1 TRBJ2-7 TRBV2
CASSLPIAGGPYEQYF TGCGCCAGCAGCTTACCGATAGCGGGGGGGCCATACGAGCAGTACTTC . TRBD2 TRBJ2-7 TRBV5-1
CSVVGQGGANYGYTF TGCAGCGTTGTAGGACAGGGGGGGGCTAACTATGGCTACACCTTC . TRBD1 TRBJ1-2 TRBV29-1
CSAFRDRFYGYTF TGCAGTGCTTTCCGGGACAGGTTTTATGGCTACACCTTC once TRBD1 TRBJ1-2 TRBV20-1
CASTISASYNEQFF TGTGCCAGCACCATAAGTGCCTCTTACAATGAGCAGTTCTTC few . TRBJ2-1 TRBV6-5
CASRPGSTGELFF TGTGCCAGCAGGCCGGGCTCTACCGGGGAGCTGTTTTTT few . TRBJ2-2 TRBV12-3/TRBV12-4
CASKPGGAAKNIQYF TGTGCCAGCAAACCAGGGGGCGCAGCCAAAAACATTCAGTACTTC . TRBD1 TRBJ2-4 TRBV27
CASTLVFTGYNTEAFF TGTGCCAGCACCTTAGTTTTTACAGGTTATAACACTGAAGCTTTCTTT . . TRBJ1-1 TRBV12-3/TRBV12-4
CAWTEHNTPGKYGYTF TGTGCCTGGACCGAACACAATACTCCAGGCAAATATGGCTACACCTTC . . TRBJ1-2 TRBV30
CATSDSRVDTGELFF TGTGCCACCAGTGACAGCAGGGTAGACACCGGGGAGCTGTTTTTT . . TRBJ2-2 TRBV24-1
CASSWNNYGYTF TGTGCCAGCAGTTGGAATAACTATGGCTACACCTTC . . TRBJ1-2 TRBV11-2
CASTPTGNSPLHF TGCGCCAGCACCCCGACAGGGAATTCACCCCTCCACTTT . TRBD1 TRBJ1-6 TRBV5-1
CASSIMEETQYF TGTGCCAGTAGTATAATGGAAGAGACCCAGTACTTC . . TRBJ2-5 TRBV19
CASSQGGEYQPQHF TGTGCCAGCAGCCAAGGGGGGGAGTATCAGCCCCAGCATTTT . . TRBJ1-5 TRBV4-2
CSARDGDYPEQYF TGCAGTGCTAGAGACGGGGACTATCCGGAGCAGTACTTC once TRBD2 TRBJ2-7 TRBV20-1
CAISERGHLNTEAFF TGTGCCATCAGTGAGCGGGGACACCTGAACACTGAAGCTTTCTTT . . TRBJ1-1 TRBV10-3
CASSLSGPEQFF TGCGCCAGCAGCTTGTCAGGGCCGGAGCAGTTCTTC few . TRBJ2-1 TRBV5-1